The 10 T cell receptor beta chains below were found in one sample sequenced in a study of cytomegalovirus exposure and HLA in healthy donors. It was with 60 Vbeta and 13 Jbeta primers that the PCR ran. Measured with immunoSEQ multiplex PCR; TCRdb has only the in-frame clones, and not every one. The sample table includes tens of thousands of clones. The specimen sequenced was PBMCs. All receptors derive from a man in his forties in good health and CMV-seronegative.

The gene calls are TRBV5-3 and TRBJ2-7, with D possibly TRBD1 on 5 matching bases. TRBV5-3 is reported as an ORF; its role is uncertain. The length of the CDR3 is 16 residues. The V and J ends lost 5 bases and 0 bases respectively, with 18 bases between them. The CDR3 loop is CARSFPLTVSSYEQYF. In DNA, the CDR3 is TGTGCCAGAAGTTTTCCCCTGACAGTCAGCTCCTACGAGCAGTACTTC.

The chain employs TRBV6-1 and TRBJ1-5; D remains unclear. The V end lost 5 bases, the J end lost 11 bases, and 19 bases lay between the germline ends. CDR3 length: 14 amino acids. CDR1 is MNHNS, CDR2 SASEGT, per germline. The CDR3 reads CASSMTQTKGTQHF. The DNA of the CDR3 is TGTGCCAGCAGTATGACCCAGACTAAAGGGACCCAGCATTTT.

The genes are TRBV5-1 and TRBJ1-4; tentatively, D is TRBD1 (6 bases). There are 15 residues in the CDR3. Germline lookup yields CDR1 SGHRS and CDR2 YFSETQ. V lost 7 bases, J lost 8 bases, and 21 bases lay in between. CDR3 amino acids: CASPHIAGAGEKLFF. The CDR3 region has the DNA TGCGCCAGCCCTCATATAGCAGGGGCTGGGGAAAAACTGTTTTTT.

This sequence joins TRBV30 and TRBJ1-1; no clear D gene. The V end lost 3 bases, the J end lost 2 bases, and 10 bases lay between the germline ends. Germline CDR1 is GTSNPN and CDR2 is SVGIG (reference sequence). The CDR3 consists of 13 residues. CDR3 protein: CAWSTHTNTEAFF. CDR3 bases: TGTGCCTGGAGCACGCATACAAACACTGAAGCTTTCTTT.

This chain uses TRBV7-3 with TRBJ2-3, with D possibly matching TRBD2 (6 bases). Trimming took 5 bases from V and 3 from J, leaving 18 bases between them. Germline CDR1 and CDR2: SGHTA and FQGTGA. This CDR3 is 16 amino acids long. CDR3 in amino acids: CASSQENRGGTDTQYF. The DNA for the CDR3 is TGTGCCAGCAGCCAGGAGAACCGGGGAGGAACAGATACGCAGTATTTT.

The chain combines TRBV7-9 with TRBJ2-7, with 10 bases fitting TRBD1. V lost 1 base, J lost 3 bases, and 3 bases stayed unmatched. CDR1 and CDR2 from the germline V gene are SEHNR and FQNEAQ (reference sequence). The CDR3 spans 15 residues. The CDR3 nucleotides read TGTGCCAGCAGCTTAGAGGGGACAGGGGACTACGAGCAGTACTTC. It specifies CASSLEGTGDYEQYF.

The chain combines TRBV11-2 with TRBJ2-1, with D possibly TRBD2 on 6 matching bases. CDR3 length equals 18 residues. Between the trimmed V and J ends, which lost 1 base and 2 bases, there was a span of 18 bases. The germline gives CDR1 SGHAT, CDR2 FQNNGV. CDR3: CASSLGRLWGDPYNEQFF. The CDR3 coding sequence is TGTGCCAGCAGCTTAGGGAGGTTATGGGGGGACCCCTACAATGAGCAGTTCTTC.

V gene TRBV7-6 combines with J gene TRBJ2-2; 11 bases agree with TRBD1. Germline CDR1 reads SGHVS; CDR2 reads FNYEAQ. The CDR3 runs to 16 residues. Trimming took 3 bases from V and 1 from J; bases not matched to a gene: 1. As DNA, the CDR3 is TGTGCCAGCAGCTTGGGGACAGGGGGGAACACCGGGGAGCTGTTTTTT. Protein sequence: CASSLGTGGNTGELFF.

V usage is TRBV9 and J usage is TRBJ2-7; TRBD1 is a possible D gene (5 bases). Per the germline V gene, CDR1 is SGDLS and CDR2 is YYNGEE. The V and J ends lost 0 bases and 5 bases respectively, with 12 bases between them. The CDR3 has 14 residues. CDR3 DNA: TGTGCCAGCAGCGTAGAAGGGGTTGGCCACGAGCAGTACTTC. Translating it yields CASSVEGVGHEQYF.

V gene TRBV13 combines with J gene TRBJ2-1; 10 positions agree with TRBD2. In germline, CDR1 is PRHDT, CDR2 FYEKMQ (reference sequence). V shed 5 bases, J shed 11 bases, and the junction held 12 bases outside the gene matches. The CDR3 length is 15 residues. This CDR3 reads CASSMGTSDGVKQFF. The CDR3 DNA reads TGTGCCAGCAGCATGGGGACTAGCGATGGAGTGAAGCAGTTCTTC.